Included here is one TCR beta chain sequence, with context. Its antigen is still unknown. MiXCR, applied by TCRdb to the RACE reads, yields one record per CDR3 protein. This table has approximately 90,000 distinct CDR3 sequences, roughly 8.5% appearing once. Documented time point: healthy volunteer bleed at 2 weeks. Total RNA was extracted from unfractionated whole blood. These data belong to a study of human T cells and chemical hapten exposure. Study details: Variability of per-sample TCR yields stemmed mainly from small differences in pooled library volume.

The V segment lost 3 bases and the J segment 5 bases; nucleotides outside the gene matches: 2. The CDR3 has 13 amino acids. Looked up from germline, CDR1 is SQVTM and CDR2 is ANQGSEA. Study outcomes and limitations: The number of TCRs over 1 in 1000 frequency stayed unchanged after DPC.

The source is a female donor in good health. Some clones in this sample may be carry-over from other donors' samples. The rearrangement joins TRBV29-1 to TRBJ2-1, with 9 bases that match TRBD1. Sequencing was performed on whole blood. CDR3 loop: CSVDTGGNNEQFF. CDR3 coding DNA: TGCAGCGTTGACACAGGGGGCAACAATGAGCAGTTCTTC.